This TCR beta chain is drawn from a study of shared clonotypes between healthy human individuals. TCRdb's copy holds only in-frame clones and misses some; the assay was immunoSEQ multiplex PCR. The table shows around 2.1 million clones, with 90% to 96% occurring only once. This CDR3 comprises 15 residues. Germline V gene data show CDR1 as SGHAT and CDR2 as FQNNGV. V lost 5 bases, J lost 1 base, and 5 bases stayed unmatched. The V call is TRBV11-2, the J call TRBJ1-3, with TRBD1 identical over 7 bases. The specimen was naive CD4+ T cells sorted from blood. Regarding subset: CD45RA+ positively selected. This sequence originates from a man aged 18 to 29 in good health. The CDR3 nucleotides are TGTGCCAGCAGCGCCCGACAGGGTTCTGGAAACACCATATATTTT. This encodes CASSARQGSGNTIYF.